In its sample, the clone carrying this T cell receptor (beta chain) is large. The antigen remains unidentified. The data were obtained in a study of high-grade serous ovarian cancer treatment subgroups. At the level of the study: On average, 14,192 reads and 7,494 unique TCR beta rearrangements were obtained per sample. Regarding the study as a whole: Repertoire similarity ranged about 0.11 to 0.79 between tumors of one patient. Bulk tumor TCR sequencing gave no spatial information. CDR1 and CDR2 were left unanalyzed; analyses focused on CDR3.

Sequencing used immunoSEQ multiplex PCR; TCRdb keeps in-frame clones, though not all of them. The data hold thousands of clones, with 76% observed a single time. Tumor samples were obtained before definitive surgery or chemotherapy. CDR3 length: 15 residues. Trimming left V 5 bases short and J 4 bases short, with 15 bases between. Germline-derived CDR1 and CDR2 are SGHNT and YENEEA. Sequenced sample: tumor tissue. The clonotype was recovered from a human donor with high-grade serous ovarian cancer. The chain recombines TRBV11-3 with TRBJ1-5; tentatively, D is TRBD1 (5 bases). The CDR3 region has the DNA TGTGCCAGCAGCCCCGAGACAGAGTCTAATCAGCCCCAGCATTTT. Encoded protein: CASSPETESNQPQHF.